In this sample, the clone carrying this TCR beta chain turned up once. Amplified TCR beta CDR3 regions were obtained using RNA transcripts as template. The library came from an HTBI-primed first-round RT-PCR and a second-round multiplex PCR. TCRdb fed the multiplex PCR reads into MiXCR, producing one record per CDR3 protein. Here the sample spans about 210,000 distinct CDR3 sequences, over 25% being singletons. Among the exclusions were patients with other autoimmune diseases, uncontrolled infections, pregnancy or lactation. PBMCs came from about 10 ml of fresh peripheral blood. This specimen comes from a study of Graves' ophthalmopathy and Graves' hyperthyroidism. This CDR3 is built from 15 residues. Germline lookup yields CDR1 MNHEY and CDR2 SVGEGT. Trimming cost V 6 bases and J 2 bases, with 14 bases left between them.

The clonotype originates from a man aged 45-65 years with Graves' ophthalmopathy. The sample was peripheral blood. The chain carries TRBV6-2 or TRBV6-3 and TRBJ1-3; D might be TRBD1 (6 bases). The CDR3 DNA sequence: TGTGCCAGCAGCACCACAGGGAACGCTGGAAACACCATATATTTT. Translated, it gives CASSTTGNAGNTIYF.